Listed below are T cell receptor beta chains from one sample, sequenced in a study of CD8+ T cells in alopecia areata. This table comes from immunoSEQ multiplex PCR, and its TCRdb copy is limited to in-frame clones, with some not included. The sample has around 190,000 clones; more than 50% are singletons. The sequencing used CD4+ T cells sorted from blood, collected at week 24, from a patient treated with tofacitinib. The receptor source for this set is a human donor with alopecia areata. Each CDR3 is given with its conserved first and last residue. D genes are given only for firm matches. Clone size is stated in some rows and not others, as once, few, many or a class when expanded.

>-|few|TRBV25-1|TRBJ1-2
TGTGCCAGCAGTGCCAAAAGCTATGGCTACACCTTC
CASSAKSYGYTF
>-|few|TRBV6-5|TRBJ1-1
TGTGCCAGCAGCTTCTCAGGGTATGCTTTCTTT
CASSFSGYAFF
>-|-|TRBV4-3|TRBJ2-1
TGCGCCAGCAGCCAGGCCGGGAGCCCAGGGTATGAGCAGTTCTTC
CASSQAGSPGYEQFF
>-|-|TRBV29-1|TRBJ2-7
TGCAGCGTTGGGGCAGGAACCTACGAGCAGTACTTC
CSVGAGTYEQYF
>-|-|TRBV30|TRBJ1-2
TGTGCCTGGATCTCCGGCCGAGGGTATGGCTACACCTTC
CAWISGRGYGYTF
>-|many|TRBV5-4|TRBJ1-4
TGTGCCAGCAGGGCCGGGACTTCCCTGGACGAAAAACTGTTTTTT
CASRAGTSLDEKLFF
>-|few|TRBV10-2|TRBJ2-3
TGCGCCAGCAGTCAACTCCTCACGGATACGCAGTATTTT
CASSQLLTDTQYF
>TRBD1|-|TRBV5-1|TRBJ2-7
TGCGCCAGCAGCTTTGGACAGGGGGCGGGCGAGCAGTACTTC
CASSFGQGAGEQYF
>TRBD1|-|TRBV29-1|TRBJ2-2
TGCAGCGTTGGACAGGGGAACACCGGGGAGCTGTTTTTT
CSVGQGNTGELFF
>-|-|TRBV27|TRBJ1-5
TGTGCCAGCAGAACTCAGGCCAATCAGCCCCAGCATTTT
CASRTQANQPQHF
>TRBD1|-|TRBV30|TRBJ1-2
TGTGCCTGGAGTACAGGGGGCAATCAGGATGGCTACACCTTC
CAWSTGGNQDGYTF
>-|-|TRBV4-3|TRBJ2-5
TGCGCCAGCAGCCAAGTTTCTTCATCGACGGGGGAGACCCAGTACTTC
CASSQVSSSTGETQYF
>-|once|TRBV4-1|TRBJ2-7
TGCGCCAGCAGCCAAGTGACGTTGCAATCCTACGAGCAGTACTTC
CASSQVTLQSYEQYF
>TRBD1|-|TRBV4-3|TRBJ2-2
TGCGCCAGCAGCCCTAATGACAGGGGGTTCCAGGAGCTGTTTTTT
CASSPNDRGFQELFF
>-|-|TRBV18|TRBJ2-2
TGTGCCAGCTCGAGGACCGGGGAGCTGTTTTTT
CASSRTGELFF
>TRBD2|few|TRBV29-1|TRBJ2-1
TGCAGCGTCGGACAGCGGGGGAGCTACAATGAGCAGTTCTTC
CSVGQRGSYNEQFF
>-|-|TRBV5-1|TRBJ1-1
TGCGCCAGCTCGGAACAGAACACTGAAGCTTTCTTT
CASSEQNTEAFF
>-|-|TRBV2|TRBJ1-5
TGTGCCAGCAGTGCCGCCGCAGGTAGCAATCAGCCCCAGCATTTT
CASSAAAGSNQPQHF
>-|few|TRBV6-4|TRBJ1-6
TGTGCCAGCAGTGAATCCTATAATTCACCCCTCCACTTT
CASSESYNSPLHF
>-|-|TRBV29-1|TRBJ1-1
TGCAGCGTTGAACGATGGAACACTGAAGCTTTCTTT
CSVERWNTEAFF
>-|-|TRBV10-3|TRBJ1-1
TGTGCCATCAGTTCGACAGCCAACACTGAAGCTTTCTTT
CAISSTANTEAFF
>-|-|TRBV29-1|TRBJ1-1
TGCAGCGTTGATAACATGAACACTGAAGCTTTCTTT
CSVDNMNTEAFF
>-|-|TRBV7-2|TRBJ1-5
TGTGCCAGCAGCCAGGGGACCACCCCTAATCAGCCCCAGCATTTT
CASSQGTTPNQPQHF
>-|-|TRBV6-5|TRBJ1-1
TGTGCCAGCAGTTACTCGCGGCACACTGAAGCTTTCTTT
CASSYSRHTEAFF
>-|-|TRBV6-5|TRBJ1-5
TGTGCCAGCAGTTACCAGACAGTGGGCAATCAGCCCCAGCATTTT
CASSYQTVGNQPQHF
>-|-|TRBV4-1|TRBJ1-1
TGCGCCTCGCGGGGAAACACTGAAGCTTTCTTT
CASRGNTEAFF
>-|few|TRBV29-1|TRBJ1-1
TGCAGCGTTGGGGGAAGACTGAACACTGAAGCTTTCTTT
CSVGGRLNTEAFF
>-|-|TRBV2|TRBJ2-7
TGTGCCAGCACACCCGAGGTGGGGCGAACCTACGAGCAGTACTTC
CASTPEVGRTYEQYF
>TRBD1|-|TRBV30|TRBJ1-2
TGTGCCTGGAAACAGGGGGAAGGTTCTTGGTTCGGCTACACCTTC
CAWKQGEGSWFGYTF
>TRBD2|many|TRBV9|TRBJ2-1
TGTGCCAGCAGCGTCGATCCTAGCGGGGGACCACTCAATGAGCAGTTCTTC
CASSVDPSGGPLNEQFF
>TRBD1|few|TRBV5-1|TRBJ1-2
TGCGCCAGCAGGGAAACCGGGACAGGGGGCTACACCTTC
CASRETGTGGYTF
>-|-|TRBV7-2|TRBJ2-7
TGTGCCAGCAGTACTGGACTCTACGAGCAGTACTTC
CASSTGLYEQYF
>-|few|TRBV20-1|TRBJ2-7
TGCAGTGCACAGGGTCCCTACGAGCAGTACTTC
CSAQGPYEQYF
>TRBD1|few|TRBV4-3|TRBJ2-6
TGCGCCAGCGGGGTACAGGGGTTCGGGACTGGGGCCAACGTCCTGACTTTC
CASGVQGFGTGANVLTF
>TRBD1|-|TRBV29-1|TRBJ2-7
TGCAGCGTTGAAGGACGGGGAGCCGGGACAGGGTTCGACGAGCAGTACTTC
CSVEGRGAGTGFDEQYF
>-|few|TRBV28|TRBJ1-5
TGTGCCAGCCTAGGGGGTTATAGCAATCAGCCCCAGCATTTT
CASLGGYSNQPQHF
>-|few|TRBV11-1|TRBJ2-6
TGTGCCAGCAGCTTAGCCCCTACTGGGGCCAACGTCCTGACTTTC
CASSLAPTGANVLTF
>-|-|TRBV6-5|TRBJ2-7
TGTGCCAGCAGTTACTCGGAAGCGGGTGAGCAGTACTTC
CASSYSEAGEQYF
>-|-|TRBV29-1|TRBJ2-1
TGCAGCGTTGAGCCGGACCTTCCCCGGGGTGAGCAGTTCTTC
CSVEPDLPRGEQFF
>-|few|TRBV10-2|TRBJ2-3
TGCGCCAGCAGCTCAGACACGCGCCTCGCAGATACGCAGTATTTT
CASSSDTRLADTQYF
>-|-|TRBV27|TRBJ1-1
TGTGCCAGCAGTTCGAGGGGACATCGGGACTGGGAGGGAGAAACTGAAGCTTTCTTT
CASSSRGHRDWEGETEAFF
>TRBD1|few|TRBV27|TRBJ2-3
TGTGCCAGCAGTCCACAGGGGAAAAGGCCAGATACGCAGTATTTT
CASSPQGKRPDTQYF
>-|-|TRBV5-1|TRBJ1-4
TGCGCCAGCACCCTGGGAGGACCTAATGAAAAACTGTTTTTT
CASTLGGPNEKLFF
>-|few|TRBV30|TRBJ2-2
TGTGCCTCCCCCCCGTTGACAGGCAACACCGGGGAGCTGTTTTTT
CASPPLTGNTGELFF
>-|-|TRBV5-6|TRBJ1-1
TGTGCCAGCAGCTTCCGGATAGCCCAGAACACTGAAGCTTTCTTT
CASSFRIAQNTEAFF
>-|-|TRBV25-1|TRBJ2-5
TGTGCCAGCAGTGAGACACAAGTTCAAGAGACCCAGTACTTC
CASSETQVQETQYF
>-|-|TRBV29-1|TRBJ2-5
TGCAGCGTTGCTCAAACCGACCAAGAGACCCAGTACTTC
CSVAQTDQETQYF
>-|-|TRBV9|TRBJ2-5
TGTGCCAGCAGCGTAGGGTCAGGACAACTCCAGTACTTC
CASSVGSGQLQYF
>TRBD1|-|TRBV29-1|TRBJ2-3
TGCAGCGTTGAACAAATGGGACAGGGGGCAGATACGCAGTATTTT
CSVEQMGQGADTQYF